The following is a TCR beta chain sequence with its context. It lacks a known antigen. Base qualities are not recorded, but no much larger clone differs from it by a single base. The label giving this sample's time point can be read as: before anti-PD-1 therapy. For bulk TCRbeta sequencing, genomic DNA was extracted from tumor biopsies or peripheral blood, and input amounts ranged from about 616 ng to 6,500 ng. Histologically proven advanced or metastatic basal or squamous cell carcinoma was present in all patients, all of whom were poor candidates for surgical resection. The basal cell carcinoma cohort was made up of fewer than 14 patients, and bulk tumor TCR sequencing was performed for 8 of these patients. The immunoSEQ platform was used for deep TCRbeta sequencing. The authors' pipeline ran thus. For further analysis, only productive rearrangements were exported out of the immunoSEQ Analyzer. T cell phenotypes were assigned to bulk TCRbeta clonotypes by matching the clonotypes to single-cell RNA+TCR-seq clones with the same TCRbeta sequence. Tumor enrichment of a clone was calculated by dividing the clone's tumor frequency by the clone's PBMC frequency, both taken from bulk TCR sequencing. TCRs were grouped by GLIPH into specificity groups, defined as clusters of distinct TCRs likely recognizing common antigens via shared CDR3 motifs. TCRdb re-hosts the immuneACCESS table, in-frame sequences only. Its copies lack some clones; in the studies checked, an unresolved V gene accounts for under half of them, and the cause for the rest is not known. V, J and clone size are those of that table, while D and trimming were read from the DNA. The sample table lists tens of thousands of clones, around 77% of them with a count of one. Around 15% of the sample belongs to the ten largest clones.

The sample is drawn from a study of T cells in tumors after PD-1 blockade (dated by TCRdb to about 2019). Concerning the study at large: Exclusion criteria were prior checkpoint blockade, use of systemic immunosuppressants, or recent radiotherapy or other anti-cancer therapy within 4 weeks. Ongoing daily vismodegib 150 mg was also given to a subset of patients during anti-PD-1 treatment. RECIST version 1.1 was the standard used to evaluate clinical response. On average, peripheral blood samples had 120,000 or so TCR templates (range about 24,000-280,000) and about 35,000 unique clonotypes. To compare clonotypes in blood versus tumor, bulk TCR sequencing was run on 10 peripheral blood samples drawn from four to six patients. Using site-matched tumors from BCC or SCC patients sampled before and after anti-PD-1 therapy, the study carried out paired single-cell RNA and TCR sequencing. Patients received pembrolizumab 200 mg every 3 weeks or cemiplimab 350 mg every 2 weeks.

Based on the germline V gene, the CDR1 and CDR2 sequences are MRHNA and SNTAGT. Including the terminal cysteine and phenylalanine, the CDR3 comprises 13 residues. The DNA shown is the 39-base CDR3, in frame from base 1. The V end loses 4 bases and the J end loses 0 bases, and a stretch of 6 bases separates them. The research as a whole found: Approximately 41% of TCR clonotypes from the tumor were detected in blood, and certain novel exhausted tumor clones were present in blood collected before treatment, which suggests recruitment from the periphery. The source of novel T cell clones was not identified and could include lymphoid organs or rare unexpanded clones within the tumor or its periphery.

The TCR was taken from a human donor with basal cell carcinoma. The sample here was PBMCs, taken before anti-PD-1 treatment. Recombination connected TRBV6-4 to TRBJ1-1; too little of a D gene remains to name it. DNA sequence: TGTGCCAGCAGTGTCTGGTTGAACACTGAAGCTTTCTTT. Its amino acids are CASSVWLNTEAFF.